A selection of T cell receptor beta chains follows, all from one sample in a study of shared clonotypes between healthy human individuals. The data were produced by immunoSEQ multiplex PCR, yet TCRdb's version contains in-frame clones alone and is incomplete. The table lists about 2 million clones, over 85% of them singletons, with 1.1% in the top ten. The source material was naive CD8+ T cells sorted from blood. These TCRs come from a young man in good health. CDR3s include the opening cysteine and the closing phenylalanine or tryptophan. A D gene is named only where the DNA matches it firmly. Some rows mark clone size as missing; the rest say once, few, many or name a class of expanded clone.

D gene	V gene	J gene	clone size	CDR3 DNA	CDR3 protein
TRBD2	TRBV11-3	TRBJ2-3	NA	TGTGCCAGCAGCGTAAGAAGCGGGGGAACAGATACGCAGTATTTT	CASSVRSGGTDTQYF
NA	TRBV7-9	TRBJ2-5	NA	TGTGCCAGCAACACGGCTAGCGTACAAGAGACCCAGTACTTC	CASNTASVQETQYF
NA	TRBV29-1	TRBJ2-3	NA	TGCAGCGGGGCGGAGTCCAGGATCGGCACAGATACGCAGTATTTT	CSGAESRIGTDTQYF
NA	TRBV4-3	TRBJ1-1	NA	TGCGCCAGCAGCCAAGGGTACATGGGGATGAACACTGAAGCTTTCTTT	CASSQGYMGMNTEAFF
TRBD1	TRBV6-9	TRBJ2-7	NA	TGTGCCAGCAGTTATACGGGACAGGGGGCGGCCTACGAGCAGTACTTC	CASSYTGQGAAYEQYF
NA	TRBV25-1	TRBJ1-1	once	TGTGCCAGCCGACTAGGTGGTGGGACTGAAGCTTTCTTT	CASRLGGGTEAFF
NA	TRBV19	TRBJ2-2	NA	TGTGCCAGTACTAACACCGGGGAGCTGTTTTTT	CASTNTGELFF
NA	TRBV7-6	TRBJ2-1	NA	TGTGCCAGCAGCTTAAACCCAGAAGATAATGAGCAGTTCTTC	CASSLNPEDNEQFF
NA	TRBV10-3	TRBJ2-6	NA	TGTGCCATCAGTGGAGGGGCTGGGGCCAACGTCCTGACTTTC	CAISGGAGANVLTF
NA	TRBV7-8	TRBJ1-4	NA	TGTGCCAGCAGCTCGGGACCCCAACTCGGCGAAAAACTGTTTTTT	CASSSGPQLGEKLFF
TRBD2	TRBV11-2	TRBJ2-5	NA	TGTGCCAGCAGCTTAGTGCCGGACGGACTAGCGGGACAAGAGACCCAGTACTTC	CASSLVPDGLAGQETQYF
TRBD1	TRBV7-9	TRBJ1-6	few	TGTGCCAGCAGCTCCGCAGGGGGCGTTAATTCACCCCTCCACTTT	CASSSAGGVNSPLHF
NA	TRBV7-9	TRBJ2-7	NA	TGTGCCAGCAGCCCGCAGCCCCCGACCTACGAGCAGTACTTC	CASSPQPPTYEQYF
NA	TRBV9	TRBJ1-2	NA	TGTGCCAGCAGCGTAGGGGGTCAGGCGAATAACTATGGCTACACCTTC	CASSVGGQANNYGYTF
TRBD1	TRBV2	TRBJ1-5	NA	TGTGCCAGCAGTGAATTGGCAGGGGGGAATCAGCCCCAGCATTTT	CASSELAGGNQPQHF
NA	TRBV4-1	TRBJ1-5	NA	TGCGCCAGCAGCCAAGATCGGATGCGAGGGGATCAGCCCCAGCATTTT	CASSQDRMRGDQPQHF
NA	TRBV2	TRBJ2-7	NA	TGTGCCAGCAGTCCAGATCGGTACGAGCAGTACTTC	CASSPDRYEQYF
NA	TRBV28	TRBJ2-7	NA	TGTGCCAGCCTGACCCCCTCCCTTGAGCAGTACTTC	CASLTPSLEQYF
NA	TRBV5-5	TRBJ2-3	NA	TGTGCCAGCAGCTTGGAAGGGTTAACATGGGACCCCACAGATACGCAGTATTTT	CASSLEGLTWDPTDTQYF
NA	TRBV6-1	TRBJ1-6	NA	TGTGCCAGCAGTGAAGGGATTCCTTCAGTTTATAATTCACCCCTCCACTTT	CASSEGIPSVYNSPLHF
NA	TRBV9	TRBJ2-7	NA	TGTGCCAGCTCCGGGGGGCACTCCTACGAGCAGTACTTC	CASSGGHSYEQYF
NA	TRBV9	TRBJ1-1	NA	TGTGCCAGCAGCGCAGGGTTCACTGAAGCTTTCTTT	CASSAGFTEAFF
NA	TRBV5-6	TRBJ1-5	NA	TGTGCCAGCAGGCCCTGGGGGGGCAATCAGCCCCAGCATTTT	CASRPWGGNQPQHF
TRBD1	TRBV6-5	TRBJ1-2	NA	TGTGCCAGCAGTTATCGGGAGGGGGCTTGGTACTACACCTTC	CASSYREGAWYYTF
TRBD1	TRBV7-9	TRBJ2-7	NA	TGTGCCAGCAGCTTAGTCGGGACAGGGCACTCCTACGAGCAGTACTTC	CASSLVGTGHSYEQYF
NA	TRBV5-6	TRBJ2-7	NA	TGTGCCAGCAGCTTACAGGTTCCTGGCGAGCAGTACTTC	CASSLQVPGEQYF
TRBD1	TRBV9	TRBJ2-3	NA	TGTGCCAGCAGCGTAGGGGGACAGCAGACAGATACGCAGTATTTT	CASSVGGQQTDTQYF
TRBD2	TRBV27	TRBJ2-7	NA	TGTGCCAGCAGTTTATCACTAGCGGGAGGCCTCTACGAGCAGTACTTC	CASSLSLAGGLYEQYF
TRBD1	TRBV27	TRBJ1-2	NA	TGTGCCAGCAGTTTCCTGACAGGGAGCTTAAGCAACTATGGCTACACCTTC	CASSFLTGSLSNYGYTF
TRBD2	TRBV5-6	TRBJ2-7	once	TGTGCCAGCAGCTTTAGCGGGAGTCTCCACGAGCAGTACTTC	CASSFSGSLHEQYF
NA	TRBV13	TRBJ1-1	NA	TGTGCCAGCAGCCCTCAGGGTATGGACACTGAAGCTTTCTTT	CASSPQGMDTEAFF
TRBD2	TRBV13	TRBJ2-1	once	TGTGCCAGCAGCCCCCCAACTAGCGGAGTTTACAATGAGCAGTTCTTC	CASSPPTSGVYNEQFF